Below are 13 T cell receptor beta chains sequenced from a single sample in a study of shared clonotypes between healthy human individuals (dated by TCRdb to about 2020). Receptor libraries were prepared by the immunoSEQ multiplex PCR assay. TCRdb took over this immuneACCESS table, retaining in-frame rearrangements with V and J assigned. Such tables are incomplete; in checked studies, under half of the missing clones stem from an unresolved V gene, and the remainder is unexplained. The sample data list about 2 million clones, and roughly 94% of these were observed just once. The top ten hold roughly 0.13% of the sample. Sequences were obtained from naive CD4+ T cells sorted from blood. The sample's cell subset or site label, in plain terms: CD45RA+ positively selected. Every receptor here comes from a man aged 18 to 30 in good health.

In the case of this clone: Other DNA sequences in the sample encode the same CDR3. The chain links TRBV20-1 to TRBJ1-3; unclear D gene. CDR3 length: 11 amino acids. Looked up from germline, CDR1 is DFQATT and CDR2 is SNEGSKA (reference sequence). V lost 3 bases to trimming and J lost 4 bases, with 4 bases between them. The CDR3 bases are TGCAGTGCTAGTTTAGGAAACACCATATATTTT. Protein: CSASLGNTIYF.

This chain links TRBV6-4 with TRBJ2-1; the D gene is possibly TRBD2 (6 bases). This CDR3 is built from 15 residues. Trimming took off 6 bases at V and 8 bases at J, with 20 bases between the two ends. The germline V gene encodes CDR1 MRHNA and CDR2 SNTAGT. CDR3 DNA sequence: TGTGCCAGCAGCCCACGACCGGGAGCCCGGGATGAGCAGTTCTTC. Its protein product is CASSPRPGARDEQFF.

The chain employs TRBV28 and TRBJ1-5; TRBD1 is a possible D gene (5 bases). Germline V gives CDR1 MDHEN, CDR2 SYDVKM. The CDR3 is 14 amino acids. Trimming stripped 4 bases from V and 6 bases from J, with 13 bases between. CDR3: CASSYRWGGQPQHF. Here the CDR3 DNA reads TGTGCCAGCAGTTATAGATGGGGCGGTCAGCCCCAGCATTTT. Together with reference TRBV28 and TRBJ1-5, the CDR3 gives the full variable domain: DVKVTQSSRYLVKRTGEKVFLECVQDMDHENMFWYRQDPGLGLRLIYFSYDVKMKEKGDIPEGYSVSREKKERFSLILESASTNQTSMYLCASSYRWGGQPQHFGDGTRLSIL.

The chain recombines TRBV2 with TRBJ2-3; no clear D. This CDR3 region has 12 residues. CDR1 is SNHLY and CDR2 is FYNNEI in the germline V gene. Trimming shortened V by 4 bases and J by 7 bases, and 9 bases separated the two germline ends. The CDR3 bases are TGTGCCAGCAGTGGAAGCATAAATACGCAGTATTTT. It encodes CASSGSINTQYF. The variable domain in full, completed from reference TRBV2 and TRBJ2-3, reads EPEVTQTPSHQVTQMGQEVILRCVPISNHLYFYWYRQILGQKVEFLVSFYNNEISEKSEIFDDQFSVERPDGSNFTLKIRSTKLEDSAMYFCASSGSINTQYFGPGTRLTVL.

This chain joins TRBV30 and TRBJ2-7; 7 bases match TRBD1. CDR3 length: 14 amino acids. Trimming at V came to 1 base and at J to 2 bases, leaving 5 bases not matched to a gene. Germline lookup yields CDR1 GTSNPN and CDR2 SVGIG (reference sequence). The CDR3 coding sequence is TGTGCCTGGAGTGGACAGGGTGCGACCTACGAGCAGTACTTC. It translates to CAWSGQGATYEQYF. Full variable domain (rest looked up from reference TRBV30 and TRBJ2-7): SQTIHQWPATLVQPVGSPLSLECTVEGTSNPNLYWYRQAAGRGLQLLFYSVGIGQISSEVPQNLSASRPQDRQFILSSKKLLLSDSGFYLCAWSGQGATYEQYFGPGTRLTVT.

About this clone itself: This CDR3 is also generated by other DNA sequences in the sample. V is TRBV5-1 and J is TRBJ2-3, with D tentatively TRBD2 (5 bases). The germline gives CDR1 SGHRS, CDR2 YFSETQ. The CDR3 extends over 13 amino acids. Trimming removed 4 bases from V and 1 base from J, with 7 bases in between. The CDR3 nucleotides are TGCGCCAGCAGCGGACTGGGCACAGATACGCAGTATTTT. Its translation is CASSGLGTDTQYF.

V is TRBV7-2 and J is TRBJ2-3; 8 positions agree with TRBD2. Germline-derived CDR1 and CDR2 are SGHTA and FQGNSA. The CDR3 length is 16 residues. V dropped 1 base and J dropped 3; count of bases not matched to a gene: 6. The CDR3 DNA follows: TGTGCCAGCAGCTTAGTCGGGGCGGGAGGAACAGATACGCAGTATTTT. This encodes CASSLVGAGGTDTQYF.

The rearrangement links TRBV6-1 to TRBJ1-2; no firm D call. The V gene's germline CDR1 is MNHNS and CDR2 SASEGT. The CDR3 length is 17 residues. The V and J ends lost 1 base and 5 bases respectively, with 20 bases between them. CDR3 nucleotides: TGTGCCAGCAGTGAAGGGGCGGCAGCTTGGGGTCTTTATGGCTACACCTTC. It translates to CASSEGAAAWGLYGYTF.

This rearrangement joins TRBV5-4 to TRBJ2-7; 10 bases agree with TRBD2. The germline CDR1 and CDR2 sequences are SGHNT and YYREEE (reference sequence). V dropped 3 bases and J dropped 3; count of bases not matched to a gene: 9. This CDR3 spans 16 amino acids. The CDR3 region has the DNA TGTGCCAGCAGCTGGGGGAGCGGGAGGGCCATCTACGAGCAGTACTTC. Translation: CASSWGSGRAIYEQYF.

The chain links TRBV29-1 to TRBJ1-2, with 9 bases identical to TRBD1. The CDR3 runs to 11 residues. The V gene's germline CDR1 is SQVTM and CDR2 ANQGSEA. The CDR3 nucleotides are TGCAGTGCACAGGGGGCGGAGGGCTACACCTTC. Translating gives CSAQGAEGYTF. Full variable domain (rest looked up from reference TRBV29-1 and TRBJ1-2): SAVISQKPSRDICQRGTSLTIQCQVDSQVTMMFWYRQQPGQSLTLIATANQGSEATYESGFVIDKFPISRPNLTFSTLTVSNMSPEDSSIYLCSAQGAEGYTFGSGTRLTVV.

This chain joins TRBV7-6 and TRBJ2-5; 9 nucleotides line up with TRBD1. Trimming cost V 5 bases and J 5 bases; bases outside gene matches: 9. This CDR3 is built from 15 residues. From germline, CDR1 is SGHVS and CDR2 FNYEAQ. CDR3: CASSPRDRAWETQYF. CDR3 sequence (DNA): TGTGCCAGCAGCCCCAGGGACAGGGCATGGGAGACCCAGTACTTC.

The V gene is TRBV4-1, the J gene TRBJ1-1; 10 nucleotides line up with TRBD1. The CDR3 totals 16 residues. The junction had 10 bases not matched to a gene; V was cut back by 3 bases and J by 6 bases. Germline assignment: CDR1 MGHRA and CDR2 YSYEKL. In DNA, the CDR3 is TGCGCCAGCAGCCAGGGGACAGGGGCGGGATTCTCTGAAGCTTTCTTT. Its protein is CASSQGTGAGFSEAFF.

V gene TRBV19 combines with J gene TRBJ1-6; TRBD1 might be the D (6 bases). This CDR3 comprises 15 residues. V dropped 4 bases and J dropped 8 bases, with 15 bases sitting between them. Germline V gives CDR1 LNHDA, CDR2 SQIVND (reference sequence). The CDR3 here is CASSSLTGIHSPLHF. The CDR3 DNA sequence: TGTGCCAGTAGTAGCCTTACAGGGATCCATTCACCCCTCCACTTT.